The clone carrying this TCR beta chain was recorded many times. Unsorted libraries were generated from 2 million PBMCs held at -80 degrees C. The V and J ends lost 3 bases and 7 bases, in that order; junction bases with no gene match: 11. In germline, CDR1 is SGHRS, CDR2 YFSETQ. This CDR3 region has 15 residues. 5'RACE employing 10-nucleotide random UMIs yielded the cDNA. Every sequencing run generated in excess of 160 million TCR-beta sequences. These sequences covered 15-18 subjects. TCRdb called the 5' RACE reads again in MiXCR, with one record for every CDR3 protein. The sample has approximately 77,000 distinct CDR3 sequences; roughly 9% are singletons. This sample is drawn from a study of neurological immune-mediated disorders.

V gene TRBV5-1 combines with J gene TRBJ1-2; the match to TRBD1 covers 8 bases. This clonotype originated in a man between 45 and 60 years old in good health. The specimen sequenced was PBMCs. This CDR3 is CASSSTGGILIGYTF. In nucleotides, the CDR3 is TGCGCCAGCAGCTCTACAGGGGGAATATTGATTGGCTACACCTTC.